This T cell receptor (beta chain) is from a study of read filtering for tumor transcriptome and immune sequencing. Study-wide background: Among patients, some 17 were male and around 14 female, aged roughly 47 to 90 (mean approximately 60). DNase treatment preceded whole-transcriptome library preparation. Findings and limits, study-wide: Single-read clonotypes: about 81.9% of IR-seq clonotypes (around 3.5% of reads), roughly 70% of RNA-seq clonotypes (roughly 49% of reads). Without single-read clonotypes, shared clonotype proportions correlated more between IR-seq and RNA-seq.

This CDR3 is 15 amino acids long. CDR1 is SGHTA, CDR2 FQGNSA, per germline. On this clonotype: Its cognate antigen is unknown. One junction end disagrees with the germline gene, perhaps due to a read error.

The library was built from about 0.4 ug RNA with molecular barcoded adaptors for alpha/delta and beta/gamma chains. A single record per CDR3 protein comes from TCRdb applying MiXCR to the reads. The sample yields 50,000 to 65,000 distinct CDR3 sequences, nearly 20% seen once. The chain employs TRBV7-2 and TRBJ1-5, with D unclear. Source material: a population of CD138-negative cells sorted from bone marrow. This clonotype was obtained from a donor at least 40 years old with multiple myeloma. The CDR3 sequence: CASSSESNGNQPQHF. CDR3 bases: TGTGCCAGCAGCTCAGAATCAAATGGCAATCAGCCCCAACATTTT.